The 9 T cell receptor beta chains below all came from one sample that was sequenced in a study of blood T cell repertoires in COVID-19. TCRdb keeps only in-frame clones here, not all; method: immunoSEQ multiplex PCR. This sample has around 20,000 clones; roughly 84% occur once, and the top ten carry about 10%. Sequenced: peripheral blood. The receptor source for this set is a human donor in a cohort sampled during active COVID-19. The donor label of this sample is uncertain.

The rearrangement links TRBV5-4 to TRBJ2-7, with a possible D match to TRBD1 (6 bases). CDR3 size: 15 residues. Per the germline V gene, CDR1 is SGHNT and CDR2 is YYREEE (reference sequence). V was shortened by 0 bases and J by 0 bases, with 10 bases between the two germline ends. CDR3 sequence: CASSLGAGASYEQYF. CDR3 nucleotides: TGTGCCAGCAGCTTGGGGGCAGGGGCCTCCTACGAGCAGTACTTC.

This clone was picked up a small number of times. The chain employs TRBV11-2 and TRBJ1-2; TRBD1 might be the D (5 bases). Between the trimmed V and J ends, which lost 0 bases and 0 bases, there was a span of 5 bases. Germline loops: CDR1 SGHAT, CDR2 FQNNGV. The CDR3 sequence is 14 residues long. CDR3 region: CASSLDRANYGYTF. The CDR3 DNA sequence: TGTGCCAGCAGCTTAGACAGGGCTAACTATGGCTACACCTTC.

The rearrangement links TRBV5-4 to TRBJ1-2; D gene uncertain. V gave up 0 bases and J gave up 1 base, with 13 bases separating them. The CDR3 has 16 residues. Per germline, CDR1 SGHNT and CDR2 YYREEE (reference sequence). This CDR3 reads CASSLVSGNFNYGYTF. CDR3 coding DNA: TGTGCCAGCAGCTTGGTCTCGGGAAATTTTAACTATGGCTACACCTTC. The entire variable domain, with the rest obtained from reference TRBV5-4 and TRBJ1-2, is as follows: ETGVTQSPTHLIKTRGQQVTLRCSSQSGHNTVSWYQQALGQGPQFIFQYYREEENGRGNFPPRFSGLQFPNYSSELNVNALELDDSALYLCASSLVSGNFNYGYTFGSGTRLTVV.

This clone qualifies as medium-sized (0.01 to 0.1%). The gene calls are TRBV10-1 and TRBJ1-3, with 7 bases aligning to TRBD1. The CDR3 consists of 15 residues. Per germline, CDR1 WNHNN and CDR2 SYGVQD (reference sequence). J was trimmed by 0 bases and V by 6 bases; bases with no gene match: 5. In DNA, the CDR3 is TGCGCCAGCAGCCCCCGGGACAGCTCTGGAAACACCATATATTTT. Its translation is CASSPRDSSGNTIYF.

The rearrangement links TRBV7-8 to TRBJ1-6; TRBD1 matches at 10 bases. V trimming: 7 bases; J trimming: 8 bases; junction bases outside the gene matches: 5. CDR1 and CDR2 from the germline V gene are SGHVS and FQNEAQ. The CDR3 consists of 14 residues. DNA for the CDR3: TGTGCCAGCAATTTTGGACAGGGGGATTCACCCCTCCACTTT. Translated: CASNFGQGDSPLHF.

The genes are TRBV9 and TRBJ1-2; 10 nucleotides line up with TRBD1. Germline V lookup: CDR1 SGDLS, CDR2 YYNGEE. This CDR3 has 14 amino acids. Trimming cost V 3 bases and J 2 bases; bases outside gene matches: 1. The CDR3 region has the DNA TGTGCCAGCAGCGCGGGACAGGGGAACTATGGCTACACCTTC. Translating gives CASSAGQGNYGYTF.

V and J are TRBV4-2 and TRBJ2-5; 9 bases agree with TRBD1. Per germline, CDR1 LGHNA and CDR2 YNFKEQ. With V trimmed by 0 bases and J by 5 bases, 4 bases remained unmatched. The CDR3 length is 15 residues. In DNA, the CDR3 is TGTGCCAGCAGCCAAGACTACAGGGGGCTTGAGACCCAGTACTTC. This encodes CASSQDYRGLETQYF.

CDR3 sequence reads: CASRRDRGQETQYF. The CDR3 DNA reads as TGTGCCAGCAGAAGGGACAGGGGGCAGGAGACCCAGTACTTC. The chain employs TRBV2 and TRBJ2-5, with 12 bases aligning to TRBD1. Germline CDR1 is SNHLY and CDR2 is FYNNEI. Trimming cost V 6 bases and J 5 bases; bases outside gene matches: 4. The CDR3 contains 14 residues.

This chain joins TRBV4-2 and TRBJ1-1; D remains unclear. Between the trimmed V and J ends, which lost 6 bases and 3 bases, there was a span of 17 bases. Germline V lookup: CDR1 LGHNA, CDR2 YNFKEQ. The CDR3 is 15 residues long. CDR3: CASSPPTSRDTEAFF. For the CDR3, the DNA is TGTGCCAGCAGTCCCCCGACTTCGAGGGACACTGAAGCTTTCTTT.